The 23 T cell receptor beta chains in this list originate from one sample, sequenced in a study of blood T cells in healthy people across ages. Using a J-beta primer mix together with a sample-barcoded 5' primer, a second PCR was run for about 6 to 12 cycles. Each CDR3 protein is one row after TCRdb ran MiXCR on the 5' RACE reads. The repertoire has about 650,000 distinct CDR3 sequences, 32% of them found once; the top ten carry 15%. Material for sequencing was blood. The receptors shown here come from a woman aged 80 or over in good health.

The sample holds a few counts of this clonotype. The CDR3 protein is CASSLIPRNQPQHF. The CDR3 DNA is TGTGCCAGCAGTCTTATACCCCGAAATCAGCCCCAGCATTTT. The chain combines TRBV28 with TRBJ1-5; no clear D gene. The CDR3 totals 14 residues. Germline V CDR1 and CDR2: MDHEN, SYDVKM. V shed 5 bases and J shed 4 bases, with 12 bases lying between them.

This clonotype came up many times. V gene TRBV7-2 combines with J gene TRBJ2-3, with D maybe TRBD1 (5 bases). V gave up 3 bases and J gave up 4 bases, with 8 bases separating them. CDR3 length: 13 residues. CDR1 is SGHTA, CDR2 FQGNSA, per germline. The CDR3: CASSFQGPDTQYF. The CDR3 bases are TGTGCCAGCAGCTTTCAGGGCCCAGATACGCAGTATTTT.

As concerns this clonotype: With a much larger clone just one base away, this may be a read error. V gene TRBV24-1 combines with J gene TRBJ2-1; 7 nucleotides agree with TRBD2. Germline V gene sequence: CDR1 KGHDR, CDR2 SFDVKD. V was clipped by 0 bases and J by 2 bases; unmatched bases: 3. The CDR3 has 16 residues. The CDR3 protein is CATSDLGRGAYNEQFF. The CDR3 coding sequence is TGTGCCACCAGTGATTTGGGACGGGGGGCCTACAATGAGCAGTTCTTC.

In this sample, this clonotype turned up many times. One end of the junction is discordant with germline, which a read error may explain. The CDR3 DNA follows: TGTGCTAGCAGCGCTCGGACAGGGTTAGGGGAGACCCAGTACTTC. As protein: CASSARTGLGETQYF. The V call is TRBV7-7, the J call TRBJ2-5, with 8 positions matching TRBD1. The CDR3 length is 15 residues. Per the germline V gene, CDR1 is SSHAT and CDR2 is FNYEAQ (reference sequence). Based on the CDR3 plus reference TRBV7-7 and TRBJ2-5, the full variable domain is GAGVSQSPRYKVTKRGQDVTLRCDPISSHATLYWYQQALGQGPEFLTYFNYEAQPDKSGLPSDRFSAERPEGSISTLTIQRTEQRDSAMYRCASSARTGLGETQYFGPGTRLLVL.

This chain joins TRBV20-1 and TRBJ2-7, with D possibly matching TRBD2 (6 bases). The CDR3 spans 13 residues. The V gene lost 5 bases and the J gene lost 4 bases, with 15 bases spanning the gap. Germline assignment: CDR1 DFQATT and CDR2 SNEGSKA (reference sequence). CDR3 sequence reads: CSAATRRGYEQYF. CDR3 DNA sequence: TGCAGTGCTGCGACTAGGAGGGGATACGAGCAGTACTTC.

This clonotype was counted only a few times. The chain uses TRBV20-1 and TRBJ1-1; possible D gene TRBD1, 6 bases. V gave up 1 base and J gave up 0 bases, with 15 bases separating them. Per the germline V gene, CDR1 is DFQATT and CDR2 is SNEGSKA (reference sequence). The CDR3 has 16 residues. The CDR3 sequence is CSARVPGALLNTEAFF. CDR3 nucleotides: TGCAGTGCTAGAGTGCCAGGGGCCTTATTGAACACTGAAGCTTTCTTT.

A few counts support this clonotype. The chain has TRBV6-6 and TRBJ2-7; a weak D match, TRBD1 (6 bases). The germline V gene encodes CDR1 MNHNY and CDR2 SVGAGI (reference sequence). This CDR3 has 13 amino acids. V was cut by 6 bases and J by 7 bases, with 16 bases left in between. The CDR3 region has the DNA TGTGCCAGCAGCCAAACACAGGGTTATGAGCAGTACTTC. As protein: CASSQTQGYEQYF.

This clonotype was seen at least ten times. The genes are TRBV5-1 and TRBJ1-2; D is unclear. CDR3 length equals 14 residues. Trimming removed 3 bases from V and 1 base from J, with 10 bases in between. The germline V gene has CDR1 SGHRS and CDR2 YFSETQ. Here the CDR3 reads CASSSGPGNYGYTF. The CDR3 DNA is TGCGCCAGCAGCTCTGGACCGGGTAACTATGGCTACACCTTC.

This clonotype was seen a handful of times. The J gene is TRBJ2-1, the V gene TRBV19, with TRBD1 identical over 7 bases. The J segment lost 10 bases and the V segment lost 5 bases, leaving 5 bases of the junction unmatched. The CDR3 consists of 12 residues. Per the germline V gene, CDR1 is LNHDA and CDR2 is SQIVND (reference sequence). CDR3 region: CASSLGQQEQFF. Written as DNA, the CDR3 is TGTGCCAGTAGTCTGGGACAGCAGGAGCAGTTCTTC.

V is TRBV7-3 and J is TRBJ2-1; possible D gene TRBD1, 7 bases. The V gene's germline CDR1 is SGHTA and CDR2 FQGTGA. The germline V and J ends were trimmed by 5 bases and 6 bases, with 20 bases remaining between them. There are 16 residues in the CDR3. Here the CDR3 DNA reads TGTGCCAGCAGCCGTGGAGGAGGGGGCGCAGGCAATGAGCAGTTCTTC. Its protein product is CASSRGGGGAGNEQFF. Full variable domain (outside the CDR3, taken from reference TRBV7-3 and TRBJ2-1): GAGVSQTPSNKVTEKGKYVELRCDPISGHTALYWYRQSLGQGPEFLIYFQGTGAADDSGLPNDRFFAVRPEGSVSTLKIQRTERGDSAVYLCASSRGGGGAGNEQFFGPGTRLTVL.

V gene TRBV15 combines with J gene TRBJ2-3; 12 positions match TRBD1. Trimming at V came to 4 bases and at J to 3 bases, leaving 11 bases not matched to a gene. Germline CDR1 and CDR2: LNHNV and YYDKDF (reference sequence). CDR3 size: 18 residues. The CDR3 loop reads CATSTQKGGQGATDTQYF. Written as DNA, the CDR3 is TGTGCCACCAGCACCCAAAAAGGGGGACAGGGGGCTACAGATACGCAGTATTTT.

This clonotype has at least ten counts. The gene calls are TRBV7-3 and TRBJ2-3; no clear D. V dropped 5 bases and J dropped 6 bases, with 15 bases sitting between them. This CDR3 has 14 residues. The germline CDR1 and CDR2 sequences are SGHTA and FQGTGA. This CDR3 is CASSAGQLGDTQYF. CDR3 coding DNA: TGTGCCAGCAGCGCCGGCCAGTTGGGGGATACGCAGTATTTT.

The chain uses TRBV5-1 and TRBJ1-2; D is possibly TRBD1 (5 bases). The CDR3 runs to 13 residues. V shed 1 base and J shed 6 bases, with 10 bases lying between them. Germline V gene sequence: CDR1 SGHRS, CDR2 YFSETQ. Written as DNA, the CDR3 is TGCGCCAGCAGCTTGACAGGTTTCGATGGCTACACCTTC. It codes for CASSLTGFDGYTF.

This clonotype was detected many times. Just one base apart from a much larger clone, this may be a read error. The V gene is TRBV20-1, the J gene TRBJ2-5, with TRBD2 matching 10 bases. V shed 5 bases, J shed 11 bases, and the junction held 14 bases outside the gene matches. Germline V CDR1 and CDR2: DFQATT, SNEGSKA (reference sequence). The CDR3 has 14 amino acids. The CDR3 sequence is CSARSTSGVNEQYF. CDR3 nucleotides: TGCAGTGCTCGGAGTACTAGCGGGGTCAATGAGCAGTACTTC.

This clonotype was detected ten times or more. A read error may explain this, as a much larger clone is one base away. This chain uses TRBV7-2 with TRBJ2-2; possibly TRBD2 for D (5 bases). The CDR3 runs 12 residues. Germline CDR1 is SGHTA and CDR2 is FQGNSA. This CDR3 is CASSPNAGERFF. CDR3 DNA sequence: TGTGCCAGCAGCCCCAATGCCGGGGAGCGGTTTTTT.

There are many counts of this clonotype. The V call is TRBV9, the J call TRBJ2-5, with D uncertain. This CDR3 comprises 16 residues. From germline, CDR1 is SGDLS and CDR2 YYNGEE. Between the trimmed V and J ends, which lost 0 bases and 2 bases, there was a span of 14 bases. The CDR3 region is CASSVAPTEDQETQYF. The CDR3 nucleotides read TGTGCCAGCAGCGTAGCCCCAACAGAGGATCAAGAGACCCAGTACTTC.

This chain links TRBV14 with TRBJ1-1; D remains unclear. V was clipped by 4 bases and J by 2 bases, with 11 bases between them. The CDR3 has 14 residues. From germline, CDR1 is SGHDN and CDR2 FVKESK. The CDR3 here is CASSLHRANTEAFF. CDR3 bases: TGTGCCAGCAGCCTACACAGAGCAAACACTGAAGCTTTCTTT.

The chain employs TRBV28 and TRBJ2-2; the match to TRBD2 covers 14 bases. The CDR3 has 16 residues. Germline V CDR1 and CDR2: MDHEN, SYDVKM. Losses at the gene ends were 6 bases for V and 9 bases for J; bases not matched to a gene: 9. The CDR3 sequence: CASSPGGLAGGRELFF. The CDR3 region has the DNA TGTGCCAGCAGCCCCGGTGGACTAGCGGGGGGTAGGGAGCTGTTTTTT. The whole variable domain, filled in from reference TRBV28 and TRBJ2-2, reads DVKVTQSSRYLVKRTGEKVFLECVQDMDHENMFWYRQDPGLGLRLIYFSYDVKMKEKGDIPEGYSVSREKKERFSLILESASTNQTSMYLCASSPGGLAGGRELFFGEGSRLTVL.

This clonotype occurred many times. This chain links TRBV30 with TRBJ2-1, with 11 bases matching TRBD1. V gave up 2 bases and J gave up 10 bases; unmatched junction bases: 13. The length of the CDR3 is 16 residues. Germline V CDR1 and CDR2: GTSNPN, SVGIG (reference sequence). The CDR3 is CAWSHPGTGGSGEQFF. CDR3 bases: TGTGCCTGGAGTCACCCCGGGACAGGGGGGTCGGGGGAGCAGTTCTTC. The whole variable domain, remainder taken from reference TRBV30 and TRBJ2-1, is SQTIHQWPATLVQPVGSPLSLECTVEGTSNPNLYWYRQAAGRGLQLLFYSVGIGQISSEVPQNLSASRPQDRQFILSSKKLLLSDSGFYLCAWSHPGTGGSGEQFFGPGTRLTVL.

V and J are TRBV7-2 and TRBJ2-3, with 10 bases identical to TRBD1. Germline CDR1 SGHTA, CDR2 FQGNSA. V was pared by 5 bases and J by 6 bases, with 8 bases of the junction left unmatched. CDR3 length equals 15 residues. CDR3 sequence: CASSPRQGAGDTQYF. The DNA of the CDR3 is TGTGCCAGCAGCCCTCGACAGGGGGCGGGTGATACGCAGTATTTT.

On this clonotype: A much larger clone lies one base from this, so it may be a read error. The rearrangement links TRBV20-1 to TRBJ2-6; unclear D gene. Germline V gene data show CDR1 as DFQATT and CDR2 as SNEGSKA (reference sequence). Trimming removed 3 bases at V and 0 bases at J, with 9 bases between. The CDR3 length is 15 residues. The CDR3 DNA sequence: TGCAGTGCTAGCTTCAGTAGCTCTGGGGCCAACGTCCTGACTTTC. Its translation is CSASFSSSGANVLTF.

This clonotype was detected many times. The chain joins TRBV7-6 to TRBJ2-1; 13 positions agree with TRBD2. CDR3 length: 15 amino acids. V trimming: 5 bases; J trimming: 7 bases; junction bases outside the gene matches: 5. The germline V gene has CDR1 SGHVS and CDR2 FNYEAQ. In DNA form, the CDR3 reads TGTGCCAGCAGCCTATGGACTAGCGGGGGAAATGAGCAGTTCTTC. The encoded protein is CASSLWTSGGNEQFF.

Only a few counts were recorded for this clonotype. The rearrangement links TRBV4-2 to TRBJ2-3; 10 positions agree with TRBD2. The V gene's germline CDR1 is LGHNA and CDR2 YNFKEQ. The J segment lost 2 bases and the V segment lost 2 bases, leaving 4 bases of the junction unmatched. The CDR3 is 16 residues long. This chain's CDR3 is CASSQFLAGDTDTQYF. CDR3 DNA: TGTGCCAGCAGCCAATTCCTAGCGGGGGACACAGATACGCAGTATTTT.